The entry that follows covers one TCR beta chain sequence. Germline V lookup: CDR1 LNHDA, CDR2 SQIVND (reference sequence). The CDR3 extends over 15 amino acids. The V end lost 7 bases, the J end lost 0 bases, and 12 bases lay between the germline ends. This sample is part of a study of blood T cell repertoires in COVID-19. Study-wide background: Researchers got acute and convalescent COVID-19 samples from the United States, Italy and Spain.

In the original processing: Reference gene primer amplification gave estimated nucleated cell counts. Repertoires were generated with immunoSEQ multiplex PCR, while TCRdb's copy carries only in-frame clones and drops some. V, J and clone size reflect that table, while D and trimming were determined from the DNA. This sample carries around 100,000 clones, roughly 85% of them seen once, and the ten largest clones take 9.5% to 13%. The TCR originated in a woman aged 70-85 years with acute or convalescent COVID-19. The sequenced sample was peripheral blood. The chain combines TRBV19 with TRBJ2-2; unclear D gene. The CDR3 region has the DNA TGTGCCAGTAATTTGGCGACACCGAACACCGGGGAGCTGTTTTTT. Its translation is CASNLATPNTGELFF. Supplemented by reference TRBV19 and TRBJ2-2, the full variable domain reads DGGITQSPKYLFRKEGQNVTLSCEQNLNHDAMYWYRQDPGQGLRLIYYSQIVNDFQKGDIAEGYSVSREKKESFPLTVTSAQKNPTAFYLCASNLATPNTGELFFGEGSRLTVL.